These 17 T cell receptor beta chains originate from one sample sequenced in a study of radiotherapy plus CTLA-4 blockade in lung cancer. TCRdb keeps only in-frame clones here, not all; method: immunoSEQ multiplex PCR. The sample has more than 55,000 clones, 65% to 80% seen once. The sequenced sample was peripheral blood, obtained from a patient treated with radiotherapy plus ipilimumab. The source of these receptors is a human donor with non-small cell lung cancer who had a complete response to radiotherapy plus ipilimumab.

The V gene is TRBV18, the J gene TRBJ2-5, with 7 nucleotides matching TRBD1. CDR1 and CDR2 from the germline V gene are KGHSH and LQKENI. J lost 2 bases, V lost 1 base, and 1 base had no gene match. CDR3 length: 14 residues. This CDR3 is CASSPLGQQETQYF. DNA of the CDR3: TGTGCCAGCTCACCACTGGGACAGCAAGAGACCCAGTACTTC.

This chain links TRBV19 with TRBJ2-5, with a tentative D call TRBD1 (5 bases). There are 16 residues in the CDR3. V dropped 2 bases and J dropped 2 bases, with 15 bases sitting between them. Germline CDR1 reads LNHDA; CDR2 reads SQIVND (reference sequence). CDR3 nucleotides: TGTGCCAGTAGTATAAAGTCGTGGGGCAGACAAGAGACCCAGTACTTC. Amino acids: CASSIKSWGRQETQYF.

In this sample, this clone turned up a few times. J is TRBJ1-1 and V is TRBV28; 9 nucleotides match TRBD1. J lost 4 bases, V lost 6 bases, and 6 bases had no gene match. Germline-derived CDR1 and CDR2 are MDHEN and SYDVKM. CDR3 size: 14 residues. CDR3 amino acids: CASRFTGGITEAFF. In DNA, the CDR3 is TGTGCCAGCAGATTTACAGGGGGCATCACTGAAGCTTTCTTT.

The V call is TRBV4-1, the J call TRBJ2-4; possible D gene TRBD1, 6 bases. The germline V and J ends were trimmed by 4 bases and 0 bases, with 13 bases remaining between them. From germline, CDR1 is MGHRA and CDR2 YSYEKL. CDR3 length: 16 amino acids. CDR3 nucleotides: TGCGCCAGCAGCCGCCTATACAGGGCAGCCAAAAACATTCAGTACTTC. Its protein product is CASSRLYRAAKNIQYF.

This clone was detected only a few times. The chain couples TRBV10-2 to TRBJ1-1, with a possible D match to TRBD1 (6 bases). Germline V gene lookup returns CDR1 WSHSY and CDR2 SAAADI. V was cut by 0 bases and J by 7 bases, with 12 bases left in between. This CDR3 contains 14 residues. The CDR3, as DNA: TGCGCCAGCAGTGAGTCGGGGGGGCGACTTGAAGCTTTCTTT. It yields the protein CASSESGGRLEAFF.

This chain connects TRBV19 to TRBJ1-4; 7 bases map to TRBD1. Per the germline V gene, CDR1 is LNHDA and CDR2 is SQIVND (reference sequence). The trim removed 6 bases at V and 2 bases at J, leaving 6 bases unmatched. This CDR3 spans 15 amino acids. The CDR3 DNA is TGTGCCAGTAGGGTCCGGGACAGCACTAATGAAAAACTGTTTTTT. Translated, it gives CASRVRDSTNEKLFF.

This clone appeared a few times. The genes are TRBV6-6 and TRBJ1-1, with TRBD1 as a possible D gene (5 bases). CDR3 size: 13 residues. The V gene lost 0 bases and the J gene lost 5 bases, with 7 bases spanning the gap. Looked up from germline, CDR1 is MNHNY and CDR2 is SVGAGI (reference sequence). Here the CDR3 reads CASSYSGGTEAFF. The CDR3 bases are TGTGCCAGCAGTTACTCGGGGGGTACTGAAGCTTTCTTT.

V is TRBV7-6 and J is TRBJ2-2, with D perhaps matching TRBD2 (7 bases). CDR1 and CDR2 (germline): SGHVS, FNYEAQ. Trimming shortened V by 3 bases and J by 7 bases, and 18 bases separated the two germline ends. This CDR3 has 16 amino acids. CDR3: CASSLGQSGIGGELFF. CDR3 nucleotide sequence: TGTGCCAGCAGCTTGGGACAAAGCGGGATAGGCGGGGAGCTGTTTTTT.

In nucleotides, the CDR3 is TGTGCCAGCAGGGGCAGGGGAGCCGGGGAGCTGTTTTTT. It encodes CASRGRGAGELFF. The chain carries TRBV11-3 and TRBJ2-2; tentatively, D is TRBD1 (6 bases). The ends were cut back, 6 bases at V and 6 bases at J, with 11 bases in the middle. Germline values: CDR1 SGHNT, CDR2 YENEEA. The CDR3 covers 13 residues.

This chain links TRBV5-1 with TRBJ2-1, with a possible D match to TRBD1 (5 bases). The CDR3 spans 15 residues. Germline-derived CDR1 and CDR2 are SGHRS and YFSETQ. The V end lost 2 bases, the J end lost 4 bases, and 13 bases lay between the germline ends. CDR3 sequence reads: CASSFSLTDYNEQFF. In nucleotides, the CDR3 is TGCGCCAGCAGCTTCTCCTTGACAGATTACAATGAGCAGTTCTTC.

The DNA of the CDR3 is TGTGCCAGCAGCTTTCTTTCGAACACCGGGGAGCTGTTTTTT. Translated, it gives CASSFLSNTGELFF. The gene calls are TRBV7-8 and TRBJ2-2, with unresolved D. This CDR3 region has 14 residues. Germline V gene sequence: CDR1 SGHVS, CDR2 FQNEAQ. V lost 3 bases to trimming and J lost 0 bases, with 5 bases between them.

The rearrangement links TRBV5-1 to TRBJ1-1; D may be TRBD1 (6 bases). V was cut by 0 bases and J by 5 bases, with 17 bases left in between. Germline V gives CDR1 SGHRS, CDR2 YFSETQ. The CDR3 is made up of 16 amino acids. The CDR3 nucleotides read TGCGCCAGCAGCTTGGGACAGGCCTTTCAGCGGACTGAAGCTTTCTTT. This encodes CASSLGQAFQRTEAFF.

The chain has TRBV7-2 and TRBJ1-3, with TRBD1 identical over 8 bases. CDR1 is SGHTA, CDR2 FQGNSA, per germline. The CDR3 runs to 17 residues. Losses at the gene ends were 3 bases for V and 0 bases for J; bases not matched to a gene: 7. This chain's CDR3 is CASSFEATGVSGNTIYF. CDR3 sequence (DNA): TGTGCCAGCAGCTTCGAAGCGACAGGGGTCTCTGGAAACACCATATATTTT. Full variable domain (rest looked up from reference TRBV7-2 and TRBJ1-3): GAGVSQSPSNKVTEKGKDVELRCDPISGHTALYWYRQSLGQGLEFLIYFQGNSAPDKSGLPSDRFSAERTGGSVSTLTIQRTQQEDSAVYLCASSFEATGVSGNTIYFGEGSWLTVV.

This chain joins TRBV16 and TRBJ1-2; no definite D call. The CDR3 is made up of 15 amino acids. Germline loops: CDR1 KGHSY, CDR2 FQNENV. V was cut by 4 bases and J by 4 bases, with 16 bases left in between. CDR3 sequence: CASSPEAGIGYGYTF. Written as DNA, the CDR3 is TGTGCCAGCAGCCCTGAAGCGGGGATCGGCTATGGCTACACCTTC.

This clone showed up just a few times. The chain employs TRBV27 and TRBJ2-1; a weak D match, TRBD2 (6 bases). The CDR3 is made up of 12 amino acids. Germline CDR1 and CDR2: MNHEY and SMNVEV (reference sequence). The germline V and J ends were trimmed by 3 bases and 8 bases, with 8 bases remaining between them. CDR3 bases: TGTGCCAGCAGTTTTGCTAGCGATGAGCAGTTCTTC. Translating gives CASSFASDEQFF.

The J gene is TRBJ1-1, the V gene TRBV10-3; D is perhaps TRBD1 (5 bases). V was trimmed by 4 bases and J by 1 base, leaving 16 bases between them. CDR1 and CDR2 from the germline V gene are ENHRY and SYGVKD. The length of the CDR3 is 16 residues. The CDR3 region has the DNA TGTGCCATCAGTGGGAGGGACCGCCGACGGAACACTGAAGCTTTCTTT. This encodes CAISGRDRRRNTEAFF.

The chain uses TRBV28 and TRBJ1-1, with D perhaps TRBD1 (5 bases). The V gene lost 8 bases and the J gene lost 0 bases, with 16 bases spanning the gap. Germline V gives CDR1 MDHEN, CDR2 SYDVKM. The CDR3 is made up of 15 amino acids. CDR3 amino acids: CASPPGRTMNTEAFF. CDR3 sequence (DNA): TGTGCCAGCCCCCCAGGGAGGACGATGAACACTGAAGCTTTCTTT.